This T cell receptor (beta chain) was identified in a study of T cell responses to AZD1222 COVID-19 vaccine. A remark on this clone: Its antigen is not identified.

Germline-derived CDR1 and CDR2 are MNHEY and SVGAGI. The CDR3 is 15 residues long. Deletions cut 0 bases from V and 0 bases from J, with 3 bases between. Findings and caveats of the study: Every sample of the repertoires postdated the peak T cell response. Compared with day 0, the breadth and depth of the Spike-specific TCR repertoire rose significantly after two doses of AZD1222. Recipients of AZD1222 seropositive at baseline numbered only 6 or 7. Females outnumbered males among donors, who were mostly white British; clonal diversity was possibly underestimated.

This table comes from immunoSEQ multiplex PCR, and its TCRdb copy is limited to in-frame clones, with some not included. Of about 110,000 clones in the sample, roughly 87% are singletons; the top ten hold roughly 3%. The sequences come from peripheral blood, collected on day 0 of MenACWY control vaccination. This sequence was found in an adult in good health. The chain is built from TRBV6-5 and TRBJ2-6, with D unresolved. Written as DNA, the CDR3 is TGTGCCAGCAGTTACTCCCGCTCTGGGGCCAACGTCCTGACTTTC. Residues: CASSYSRSGANVLTF.